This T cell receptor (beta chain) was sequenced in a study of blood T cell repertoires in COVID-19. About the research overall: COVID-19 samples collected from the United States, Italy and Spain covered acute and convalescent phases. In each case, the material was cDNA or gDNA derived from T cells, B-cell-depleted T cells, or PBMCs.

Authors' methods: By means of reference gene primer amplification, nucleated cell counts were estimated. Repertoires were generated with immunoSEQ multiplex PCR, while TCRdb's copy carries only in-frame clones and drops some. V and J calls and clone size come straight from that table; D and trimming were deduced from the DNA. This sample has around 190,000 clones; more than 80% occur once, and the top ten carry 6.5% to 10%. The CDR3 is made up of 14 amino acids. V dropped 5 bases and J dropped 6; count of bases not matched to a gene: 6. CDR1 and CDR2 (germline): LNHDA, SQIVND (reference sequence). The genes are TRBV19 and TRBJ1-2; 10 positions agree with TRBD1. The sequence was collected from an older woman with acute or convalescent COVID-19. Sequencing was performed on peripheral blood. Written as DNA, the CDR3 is TGTGCCAGTAGTTTTATGGGACAGGGGAATGGCTACACCTTC. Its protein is CASSFMGQGNGYTF.